A single sample is the source of the 23 T cell receptor beta chains below, sequenced in a study of T cells in localized non-small cell lung cancer. Sequencing was performed with immunoSEQ multiplex PCR; in TCRdb, only in-frame clones are kept and a portion is missing. Of 25,000 to 35,000 clones in the sample, around 89% were seen once. The sample in question was peripheral blood, obtained before any cancer treatment. The receptor set was obtained from an older female donor with stage III squamous cell lung carcinoma.

DNA of the CDR3: TGTGCCAGCAGTCCCAACTACGGGCTGGAGACCCAGTACTTC. It yields the protein CASSPNYGLETQYF. The chain recombines TRBV28 with TRBJ2-5; no clear D. The germline gives CDR1 MDHEN, CDR2 SYDVKM. There are 14 residues in the CDR3. V lost 5 bases and J lost 5, with 15 bases in between. Looking up the rest from reference TRBV28 and TRBJ2-5 gives the full variable domain: DVKVTQSSRYLVKRTGEKVFLECVQDMDHENMFWYRQDPGLGLRLIYFSYDVKMKEKGDIPEGYSVSREKKERFSLILESASTNQTSMYLCASSPNYGLETQYFGPGTRLLVL.

This chain connects TRBV14 to TRBJ1-2; D gene unclear. V was pared by 1 base and J by 4 bases, with 7 bases between. CDR1 and CDR2 (germline): SGHDN, FVKESK. CDR3 length equals 13 residues. CDR3 DNA sequence: TGTGCCAGCAGCCAAGGAGTCTCCTATGGCTACACCTTC. It codes for CASSQGVSYGYTF.

The chain combines TRBV11-2 with TRBJ2-7; TRBD1 matches 7 bases. The V and J ends lost 8 bases and 7 bases, in that order; junction bases with no gene match: 14. Germline V gene lookup returns CDR1 SGHAT and CDR2 FQNNGV. This CDR3 has 14 amino acids. The CDR3 region is CASRLRTGSLEQYF. The CDR3 DNA reads as TGTGCCAGCCGCCTCAGGACAGGTAGTTTGGAGCAGTACTTC.

The chain recombines TRBV15 with TRBJ2-7; D not resolved. V was clipped by 4 bases and J by 2 bases, with 15 bases between them. The CDR3 length is 15 residues. The germline V gene has CDR1 LNHNV and CDR2 YYDKDF (reference sequence). Written as DNA, the CDR3 is TGTGCCACCAGCAATCTATGGGATTTTCCCTACGAGCAGTACTTC. Translating gives CATSNLWDFPYEQYF.

The chain employs TRBV4-3 and TRBJ1-5; D unresolved. Germline V CDR1 and CDR2: LGHNA, YSLEER. The CDR3 runs 15 residues. V was trimmed by 0 bases and J by 6 bases, leaving 12 bases between them. The CDR3 sequence: CASSQDRRVSQPQHF. In DNA, the CDR3 is TGCGCCAGCAGCCAAGATCGGCGGGTGTCTCAGCCCCAGCATTTT.

The V call is TRBV28, the J call TRBJ1-6; D remains unclear. The CDR3 runs 12 residues. The germline V and J ends were trimmed by 7 bases and 7 bases, with 8 bases remaining between them. Germline V gene sequence: CDR1 MDHEN, CDR2 SYDVKM. In DNA, the CDR3 is TGTGCCAGCAAGGAACGGAATTCACCCCTCCACTTT. This gives the protein CASKERNSPLHF.

The gene calls are TRBV28 and TRBJ2-7; D is perhaps TRBD2 (5 bases). CDR3 length equals 17 residues. Between the trimmed V and J ends, which lost 2 bases and 0 bases, there was a span of 17 bases. In germline, CDR1 is MDHEN, CDR2 SYDVKM. CDR3 protein: CASSLPLGGGLSYEQYF. As DNA, the CDR3 is TGTGCCAGCAGTTTACCCCTCGGCGGCGGGCTCTCCTACGAGCAGTACTTC.

The rearrangement joins TRBV4-3 to TRBJ2-7, with 9 positions matching TRBD1. CDR1 and CDR2 (germline): LGHNA, YSLEER. With V trimmed by 3 bases and J by 1 base, 4 bases remained unmatched. The CDR3 is 15 amino acids. In DNA form, the CDR3 reads TGCGCCAGCAGCCAGGGACAGGGAGCTTCCTACGAGCAGTACTTC. This gives the protein CASSQGQGASYEQYF.

J is TRBJ2-2 and V is TRBV29-1; no clear D. Per the germline V gene, CDR1 is SQVTM and CDR2 is ANQGSEA. This CDR3 contains 10 residues. Between the trimmed V and J ends, which lost 6 bases and 3 bases, there was a span of 2 bases. The CDR3 spells CSVYTGELFF. The CDR3 bases are TGCAGCGTCTACACCGGGGAGCTGTTTTTT.

This rearrangement joins TRBV5-1 to TRBJ1-1; a possible D gene is TRBD1 (5 bases). Per the germline V gene, CDR1 is SGHRS and CDR2 is YFSETQ. Trimming shortened V by 0 bases and J by 1 base, and 16 bases separated the two germline ends. CDR3 length: 17 residues. The CDR3 DNA is TGCGCCAGCAGCTTGGTCCCCCTAAGGCAGGGGAACACTGAAGCTTTCTTT. Amino acids: CASSLVPLRQGNTEAFF.

This chain joins TRBV7-2 and TRBJ1-2; 9 bases agree with TRBD1. Trimming removed 3 bases from V and 4 bases from J; junction bases left unmatched: 3. CDR1 is SGHTA, CDR2 FQGNSA, per germline. The CDR3 length is 14 residues. The DNA for the CDR3 is TGTGCCAGCAGCTTGAACAGGGGGCCCTATGGCTACACCTTC. This encodes CASSLNRGPYGYTF.

CDR3 DNA sequence: TGTGCCAGCAGCTTATCCGCTCGGCCCCCTAACACCGGGGAGCTGTTTTTT. Encoded protein: CASSLSARPPNTGELFF. The chain joins TRBV11-2 to TRBJ2-2; D is uncertain. Trimming left V 2 bases short and J 2 bases short, with 15 bases between. This CDR3 contains 17 residues. Germline values: CDR1 SGHAT, CDR2 FQNNGV. The full variable domain, completed using reference TRBV11-2 and TRBJ2-2, is EAGVAQSPRYKIIEKRQSVAFWCNPISGHATLYWYQQILGQGPKLLIQFQNNGVVDDSQLPKDRFSAERLKGVDSTLKIQPAKLEDSAVYLCASSLSARPPNTGELFFGEGSRLTVL.

The V gene is TRBV11-2, the J gene TRBJ1-2, with D possibly being TRBD1 (5 bases). The CDR3 is 16 residues long. Trimming removed 0 bases from V and 0 bases from J, with 11 bases in between. Per the germline V gene, CDR1 is SGHAT and CDR2 is FQNNGV. The CDR3 spells CASSLDADTANYGYTF. Here the CDR3 DNA reads TGTGCCAGCAGCTTAGATGCGGACACGGCTAACTATGGCTACACCTTC.

For the CDR3, the DNA is TGTGCCAGTAGTATAAGTCAGAACTATGGCTACACCTTC. Its protein product is CASSISQNYGYTF. The V call is TRBV19, the J call TRBJ1-2; D not resolved. Trimming took 2 bases from V and 2 from J, leaving 6 bases between them. The CDR3 length is 13 residues. Germline V gives CDR1 LNHDA, CDR2 SQIVND (reference sequence).

Concerning this clone: One end of the junction fails to match germline, which may point to a read error. The chain combines TRBV2 with TRBJ2-7, with D tentatively TRBD1 (6 bases). Germline V gives CDR1 SNHLY, CDR2 FYNNEI. This CDR3 has 12 residues. The CDR3 DNA sequence: TGTGCCAGCAGGGAAGGGGGTGAGGAGCAGTACTTC. Protein sequence: CASREGGEEQYF. Variable domain in full (rest from reference TRBV2 and TRBJ2-7): EPEVTQTPSHQVTQMGQEVILRCVPISNHLYFYWYRQILGQKVEFLVSFYNNEISEKSEIFDDQFSVERPDGSNFTLKIRSTKLEDSAMYFCASREGGEEQYFGPGTRLTVT.

The chain is built from TRBV7-2 and TRBJ2-5, with 12 bases that match TRBD2. The CDR3 extends over 17 amino acids. The germline CDR1 and CDR2 sequences are SGHTA and FQGNSA. The trim removed 1 base at V and 5 bases at J, leaving 8 bases unmatched. The CDR3 spells CASSLVLETSGGETQYF. For the CDR3, the DNA is TGTGCCAGCAGCTTAGTCTTAGAGACTAGCGGGGGTGAGACCCAGTACTTC. The complete variable domain, with remaining parts taken from reference TRBV7-2 and TRBJ2-5, reads GAGVSQSPSNKVTEKGKDVELRCDPISGHTALYWYRQSLGQGLEFLIYFQGNSAPDKSGLPSDRFSAERTGGSVSTLTIQRTQQEDSAVYLCASSLVLETSGGETQYFGPGTRLLVL.

The J gene is TRBJ1-1, the V gene TRBV28; D remains ambiguous. This CDR3 spans 12 amino acids. Germline values: CDR1 MDHEN, CDR2 SYDVKM. V was trimmed by 7 bases and J by 6 bases, leaving 12 bases between them. The CDR3 region is CASKMTSAEAFF. CDR3 nucleotides: TGTGCCAGCAAAATGACATCAGCTGAAGCTTTCTTT.

This rearrangement joins TRBV7-2 to TRBJ1-2; tentative D call: TRBD1 (5 bases). The V end was cut by 2 bases, the J end by 4 bases, with 14 bases between. CDR1 SGHTA and CDR2 FQGNSA come from the germline V gene. This CDR3 has 15 residues. The CDR3 protein is CASSLSPGTIYGYTF. The CDR3 DNA reads TGTGCCAGCAGCTTATCTCCGGGGACGATCTATGGCTACACCTTC.

The rearrangement joins TRBV9 to TRBJ1-1; unclear D gene. Per germline, CDR1 SGDLS and CDR2 YYNGEE. The CDR3 covers 13 residues. Trimming stripped 2 bases from V and 1 base from J, with 6 bases between. CDR3 in amino acids: CASSVSQNTEAFF. CDR3 coding DNA: TGTGCCAGCAGCGTCTCCCAGAACACTGAAGCTTTCTTT.

J is TRBJ1-4 and V is TRBV19; tentatively, D is TRBD1 (5 bases). The CDR3 has 15 amino acids. Germline V CDR1 and CDR2: LNHDA, SQIVND (reference sequence). Trimming cost V 6 bases and J 4 bases, with 15 bases left between them. The CDR3 region has the DNA TGTGCCAGTAGCAGACAGTTTGCACATAATGAAAAACTGTTTTTT. As protein: CASSRQFAHNEKLFF. Together with reference TRBV19 and TRBJ1-4, the CDR3 gives the full variable domain: DGGITQSPKYLFRKEGQNVTLSCEQNLNHDAMYWYRQDPGQGLRLIYYSQIVNDFQKGDIAEGYSVSREKKESFPLTVTSAQKNPTAFYLCASSRQFAHNEKLFFGSGTQLSVL.

This chain links TRBV5-1 with TRBJ2-5, with 7 bases identical to TRBD1. The length of the CDR3 is 16 residues. Germline assignment: CDR1 SGHRS and CDR2 YFSETQ. Trimming removed 0 bases from V and 1 base from J; junction bases left unmatched: 6. The CDR3 loop reads CASSLDPGGSQETQYF. The CDR3 DNA sequence: TGCGCCAGCAGCTTGGACCCAGGGGGAAGCCAAGAGACCCAGTACTTC.

The chain uses TRBV10-3 and TRBJ1-1, with a tentative D call TRBD1 (6 bases). Trimming left V 10 bases short and J 5 bases short, with 20 bases between. Germline V CDR1 and CDR2: ENHRY, SYGVKD. The CDR3 loop spans 14 amino acids. In nucleotides, the CDR3 is TGTGCCACCCAGGGCAATCAAGGGGGGACTGAAGCTTTCTTT. Translation: CATQGNQGGTEAFF.

The chain carries TRBV7-8 and TRBJ2-3; D is undetermined. The CDR3 totals 15 residues. V lost 3 bases and J lost 3, with 13 bases in between. The germline V gene encodes CDR1 SGHVS and CDR2 FQNEAQ. The CDR3 nucleotides are TGTGCCAGCAGCTTCTTAGGGTTTCAAACAGATACGCAGTATTTT. It encodes CASSFLGFQTDTQYF.